This TCR beta chain was identified during a study of blood T cell repertoires in COVID-19. Study in general: The study drew acute and convalescent COVID-19 samples from the United States, Italy and Spain. PBMCs, B-cell-depleted T cells, or T cells were the source of the cDNA or gDNA that made up the material.

The V gene end was trimmed by 3 bases and the J gene end by 10 bases; junction bases not matched to a gene: 7. This CDR3 comprises 13 residues. Germline V gene data show CDR1 as SGHAT and CDR2 as FQNNGV. In the original workflow: Reference gene primer amplification gave nucleated cell count estimates. Generated by immunoSEQ multiplex PCR, the TCRdb table keeps only in-frame clones and is missing some. V and J calls and clone size follow that table, whereas D and trimming were derived from the DNA. The table has approximately 49,000 clones, 65% to 85% seen once. The chain uses TRBV11-2 and TRBJ1-2; 8 bases are a match to TRBD1. This TCR came from a man in his fifties with acute or convalescent COVID-19. Material: peripheral blood. The CDR3 region is CASSLDRERVYTF. CDR3 coding DNA: TGTGCCAGCAGCTTGGACAGGGAAAGGGTCTACACCTTC.